The T cell receptor beta chain under discussion was sequenced for a study of blood T cells in healthy people across ages. Study context: Researchers report that template switching captured about one barcoded beta molecule per two T cells.

The study's findings and limits: Naive T cell percentage by flow cytometry tracked strongly with beta diversity.

Together with a sample-barcoded 5' primer, a J-beta primer mix was included in a second PCR lasting about 6 to 12 cycles. TCRdb analysed the 5' RACE reads with MiXCR anew, one entry per CDR3 protein. The sample has about 1.8 million distinct CDR3 sequences, approximately 50% seen once. This clonotype came up a few times. Its antigen is currently unknown. What was sequenced was blood. The sequence was obtained from a middle-aged woman in good health.

CDR3 loop: CSAVAGGPDNEQFF. DNA of the CDR3: TGCAGTGCCGTAGCGGGGGGGCCCGACAATGAGCAGTTCTTC. The chain recombines TRBV20-1 with TRBJ2-1; 11 nucleotides match TRBD2. J lost 5 bases, V lost 6 bases, and 6 bases had no gene match. Germline CDR1 DFQATT, CDR2 SNEGSKA (reference sequence). The CDR3 consists of 14 residues.